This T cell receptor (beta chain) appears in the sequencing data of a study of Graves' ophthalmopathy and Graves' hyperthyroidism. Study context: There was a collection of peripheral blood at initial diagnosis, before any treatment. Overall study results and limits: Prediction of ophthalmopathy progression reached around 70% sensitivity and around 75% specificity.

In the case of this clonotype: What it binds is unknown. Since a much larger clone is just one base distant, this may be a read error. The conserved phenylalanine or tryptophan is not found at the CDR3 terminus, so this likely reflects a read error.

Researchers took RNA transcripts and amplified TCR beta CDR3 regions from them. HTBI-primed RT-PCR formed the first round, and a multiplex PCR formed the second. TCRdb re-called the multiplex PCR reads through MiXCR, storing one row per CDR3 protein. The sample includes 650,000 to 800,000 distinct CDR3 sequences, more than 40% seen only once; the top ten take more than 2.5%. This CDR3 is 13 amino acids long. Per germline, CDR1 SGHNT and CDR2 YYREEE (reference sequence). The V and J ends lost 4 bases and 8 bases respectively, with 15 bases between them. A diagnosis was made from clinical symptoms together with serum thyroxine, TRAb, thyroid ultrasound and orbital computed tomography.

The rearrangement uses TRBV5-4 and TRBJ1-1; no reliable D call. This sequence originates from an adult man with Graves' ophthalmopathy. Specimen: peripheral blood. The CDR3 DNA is TGTGCCAGCAGCCAAGCACGGCCCTCCGAAGCTTTCGTT. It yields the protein CASSQARPSEAFV.